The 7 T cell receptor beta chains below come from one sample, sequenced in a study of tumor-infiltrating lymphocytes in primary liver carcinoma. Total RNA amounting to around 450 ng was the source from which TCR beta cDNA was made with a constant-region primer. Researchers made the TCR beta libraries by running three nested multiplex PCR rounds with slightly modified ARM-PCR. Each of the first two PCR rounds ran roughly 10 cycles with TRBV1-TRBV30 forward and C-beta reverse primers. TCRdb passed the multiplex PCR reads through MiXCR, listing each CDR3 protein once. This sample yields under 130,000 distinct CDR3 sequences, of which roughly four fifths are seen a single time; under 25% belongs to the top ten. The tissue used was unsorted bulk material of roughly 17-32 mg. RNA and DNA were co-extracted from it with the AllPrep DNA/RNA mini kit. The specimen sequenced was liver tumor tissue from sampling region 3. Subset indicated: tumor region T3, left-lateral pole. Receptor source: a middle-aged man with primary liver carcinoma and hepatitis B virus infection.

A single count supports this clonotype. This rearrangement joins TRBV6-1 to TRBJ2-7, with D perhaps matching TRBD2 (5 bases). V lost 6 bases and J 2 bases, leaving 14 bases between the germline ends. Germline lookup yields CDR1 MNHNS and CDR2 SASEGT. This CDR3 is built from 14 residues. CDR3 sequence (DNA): TGTGCCAGCAGCACCGGGATAGGGCCCTACGAGCAGTACTTC. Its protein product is CASSTGIGPYEQYF.

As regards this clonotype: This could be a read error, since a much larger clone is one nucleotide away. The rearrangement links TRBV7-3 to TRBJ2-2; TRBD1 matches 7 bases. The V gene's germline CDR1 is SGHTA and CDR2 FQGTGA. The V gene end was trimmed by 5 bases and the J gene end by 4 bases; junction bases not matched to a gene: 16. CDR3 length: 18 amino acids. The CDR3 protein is CASSNKGATLSGTGELFF. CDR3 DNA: TGTGCCAGCAGCAACAAGGGGGCCACGCTCAGCGGCACCGGGGAGCTGTTTTTT.

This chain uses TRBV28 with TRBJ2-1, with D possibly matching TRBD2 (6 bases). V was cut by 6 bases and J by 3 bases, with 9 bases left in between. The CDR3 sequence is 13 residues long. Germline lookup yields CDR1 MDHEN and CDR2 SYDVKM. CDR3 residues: CASSLAIYNEQFF. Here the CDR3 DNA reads TGTGCCAGCAGCCTAGCGATCTACAATGAGCAGTTCTTC.

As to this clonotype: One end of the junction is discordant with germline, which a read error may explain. DNA of the CDR3: TGCCCCAGCAGCCAGACTCAGGGGGCGACGGGCGAGACCCAGTACTTC. Translation: CPSSQTQGATGETQYF. V usage is TRBV4-1 and J usage is TRBJ2-5, with TRBD1 matching 8 bases. CDR1 is MGHRA and CDR2 is YSYEKL in the germline V gene. The CDR3 extends over 16 amino acids.

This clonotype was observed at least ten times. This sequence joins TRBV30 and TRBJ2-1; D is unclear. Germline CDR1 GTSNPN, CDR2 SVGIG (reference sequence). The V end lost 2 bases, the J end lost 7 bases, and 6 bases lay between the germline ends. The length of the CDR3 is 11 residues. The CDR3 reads CAWSFVNEQFF. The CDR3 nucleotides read TGTGCCTGGAGTTTTGTAAATGAGCAGTTCTTC. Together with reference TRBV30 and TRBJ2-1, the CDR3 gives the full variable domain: SQTIHQWPATLVQPVGSPLSLECTVEGTSNPNLYWYRQAAGRGLQLLFYSVGIGQISSEVPQNLSASRPQDRQFILSSKKLLLSDSGFYLCAWSFVNEQFFGPGTRLTVL.

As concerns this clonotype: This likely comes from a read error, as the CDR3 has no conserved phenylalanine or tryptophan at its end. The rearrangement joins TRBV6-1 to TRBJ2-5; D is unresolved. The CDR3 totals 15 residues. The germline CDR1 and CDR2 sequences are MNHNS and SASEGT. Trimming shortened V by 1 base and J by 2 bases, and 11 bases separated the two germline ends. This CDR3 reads CASSEVVGGQETQYL. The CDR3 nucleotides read TGTGCCAGCAGTGAAGTGGTGGGCGGTCAAGAGACCCAGTACCTC.

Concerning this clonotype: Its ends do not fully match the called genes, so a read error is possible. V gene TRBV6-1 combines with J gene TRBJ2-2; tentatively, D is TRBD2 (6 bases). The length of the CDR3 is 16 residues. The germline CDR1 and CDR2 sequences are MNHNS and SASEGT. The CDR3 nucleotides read TGTGCCAGCGGTGAAGCCCCCACTAGCTTACCCGGGGAGCCGTTTTTT. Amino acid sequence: CASGEAPTSLPGEPFF.